Below, one T cell receptor beta chain is given with its context. The data stem from a study of blood T cell repertoires in COVID-19. About the research overall: Collection of acute and convalescent COVID-19 samples took place in the United States, Italy and Spain. The analysed material was cDNA or gDNA that came from T cells, B-cell-depleted T cells, or PBMCs.

Authors' analysis steps: Estimated nucleated cell counts came from reference gene primer amplification. Sequenced by immunoSEQ multiplex PCR; TCRdb stores in-frame clones only, minus some. That table gives V, J and clone size, and the DNA gave D and trimming. This table holds more than 65,000 clones, 70% to 75% found once. The V end lost 6 bases, the J end lost 4 bases, and 15 bases lay between the germline ends. CDR1 LNHDA and CDR2 SQIVND come from the germline V gene (reference sequence). The CDR3 is 14 amino acids. The specimen was peripheral blood. The receptor's source is a woman in her sixties or seventies with acute or convalescent COVID-19. This sequence joins TRBV19 and TRBJ1-1; D perhaps matches TRBD1 (5 bases). The CDR3 nucleotides are TGTGCCAGTAGCACCAAGGCGGGGGTCACTGAAGCTTTCTTT. This codes for CASSTKAGVTEAFF.